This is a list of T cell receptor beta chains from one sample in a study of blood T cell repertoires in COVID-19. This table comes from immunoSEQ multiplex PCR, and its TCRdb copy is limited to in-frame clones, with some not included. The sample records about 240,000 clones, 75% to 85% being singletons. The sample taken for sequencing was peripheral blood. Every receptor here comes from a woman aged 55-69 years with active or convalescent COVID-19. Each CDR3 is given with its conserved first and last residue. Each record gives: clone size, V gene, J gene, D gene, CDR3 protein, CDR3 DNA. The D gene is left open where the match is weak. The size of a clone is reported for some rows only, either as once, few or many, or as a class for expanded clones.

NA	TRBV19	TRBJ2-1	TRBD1	CASSRSAGGNEQFF	TGTGCCAGTAGTAGGTCGGCAGGGGGTAATGAGCAGTTCTTC
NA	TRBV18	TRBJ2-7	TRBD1	CASSPPGQGAYEQYF	TGTGCCAGCTCACCTCCGGGACAGGGGGCCTACGAGCAGTACTTC
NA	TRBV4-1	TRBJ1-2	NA	CASSQVGRGGGYTF	TGCGCCAGCAGCCAAGTGGGGAGAGGGGGTGGCTACACCTTC
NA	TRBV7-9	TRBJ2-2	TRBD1	CASSRDRGAGELFF	TGTGCCAGCAGCCGAGACAGGGGGGCCGGGGAGCTGTTTTTT
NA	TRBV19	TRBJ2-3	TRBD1	CASAAGTGADTQYF	TGTGCCAGTGCCGCGGGGACAGGGGCAGATACGCAGTATTTT
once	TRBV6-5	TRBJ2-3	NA	CASSPTTRTDTQYF	TGTGCCAGCAGCCCGACTACACGCACAGATACGCAGTATTTT
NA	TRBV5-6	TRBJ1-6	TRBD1	CASSSGTGDLRPLHF	TGTGCCAGCAGCTCCGGGACAGGGGATTTAAGGCCCCTCCACTTT
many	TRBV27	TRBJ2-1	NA	CASIPWYQGGRDYNEQFF	TGTGCCAGCATTCCTTGGTATCAGGGTGGGCGGGACTACAATGAGCAGTTCTTC
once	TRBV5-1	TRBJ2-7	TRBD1	CASSLGTGVYEQYF	TGCGCCAGCAGCTTGGGGACAGGGGTATACGAGCAGTACTTC
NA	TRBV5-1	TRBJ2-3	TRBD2	CASTGRGDLGTDTQYF	TGCGCCAGCACTGGACGGGGGGATCTCGGCACAGATACGCAGTATTTT
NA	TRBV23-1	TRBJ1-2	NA	CASSPLALTGWGWGYTF	TGCGCCAGCAGTCCCTTGGCTCTAACGGGATGGGGTTGGGGCTACACCTTC
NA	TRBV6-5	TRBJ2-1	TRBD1	CASRPTGASSNEQFF	TGTGCCAGCAGACCGACAGGGGCCTCCTCCAATGAGCAGTTCTTC
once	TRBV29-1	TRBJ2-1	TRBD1	CSVGTGGSSYNEQFF	TGCAGCGTAGGGACAGGGGGAAGCTCCTACAATGAGCAGTTCTTC
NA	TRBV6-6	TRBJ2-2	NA	CASRLGQRHTGELFF	TGTGCCAGCAGACTTGGACAGAGACACACCGGGGAGCTGTTTTTT
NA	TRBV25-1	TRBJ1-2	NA	CASSERWGAYTF	TGTGCCAGCAGTGAAAGGTGGGGCGCCTACACCTTC
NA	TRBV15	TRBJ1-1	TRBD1	CATSLTGAVEAFF	TGTGCCACCAGCCTGACAGGGGCGGTCGAAGCTTTCTTT
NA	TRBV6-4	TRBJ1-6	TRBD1	CASSRDRDNSPLHF	TGTGCCAGCAGTCGGGACAGGGACAATTCACCCCTCCACTTT
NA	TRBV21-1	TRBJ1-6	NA	CASSKLRDRVLNSPLHF	TGTGCCAGCAGCAAATTGAGAGACAGGGTTTTAAATTCACCCCTCCACTTT
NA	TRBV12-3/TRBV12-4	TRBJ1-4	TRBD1	CASSPLGGEKLFF	TGTGCCAGCAGCCCATTAGGGGGCGAAAAACTGTTTTTT
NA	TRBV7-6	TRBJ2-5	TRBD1	CASSFDRGETQYF	TGTGCCAGCAGTTTCGACAGGGGGGAGACCCAGTACTTC
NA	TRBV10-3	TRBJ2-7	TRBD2	CAISEAGGLVLYEQYF	TGTGCCATCAGTGAGGCGGGGGGGCTCGTACTCTACGAGCAGTACTTC
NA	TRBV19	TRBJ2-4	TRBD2	CASSPRLAGGRNIQYF	TGTGCCAGTAGTCCGAGACTAGCGGGGGGGCGAAACATTCAGTACTTC
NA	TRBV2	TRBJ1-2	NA	CASSVGRGSYGYTF	TGTGCCAGCAGTGTCGGCAGGGGATCATATGGCTACACCTTC
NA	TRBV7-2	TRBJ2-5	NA	CASSHFHSRETQYF	TGTGCCAGCAGCCACTTCCACTCCCGGGAGACCCAGTACTTC
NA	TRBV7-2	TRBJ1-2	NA	CASSPKSSPPVYGYTF	TGTGCCAGCAGCCCTAAGTCGAGTCCCCCCGTCTATGGCTACACCTTC
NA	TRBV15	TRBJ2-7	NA	CATSRMGTNSYEQYF	TGTGCCACCAGCAGAATGGGGACAAACTCCTACGAGCAGTACTTC
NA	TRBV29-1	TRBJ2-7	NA	CSVGRGVEQYF	TGCAGCGTTGGGCGCGGGGTTGAGCAGTACTTC
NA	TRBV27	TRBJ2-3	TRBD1	CASSLGRTGGADTQYF	TGTGCCAGCAGTTTAGGAAGGACAGGGGGGGCGGATACGCAGTATTTT
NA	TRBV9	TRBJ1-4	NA	CASSVGAGPTTNEKLFF	TGTGCCAGCAGCGTAGGGGCAGGCCCTACAACTAATGAAAAACTGTTTTTT
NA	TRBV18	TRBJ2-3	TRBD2	CASSPTLAGARTDTQYF	TGTGCCAGCTCACCGACCCTAGCGGGGGCTCGCACAGATACGCAGTATTTT
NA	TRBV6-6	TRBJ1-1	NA	CASSYEGGTEAFF	TGTGCCAGCAGTTACGAGGGAGGGACTGAAGCTTTCTTT
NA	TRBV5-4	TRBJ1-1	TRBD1	CASSLRQGQGTEAFF	TGTGCCAGCAGCTTAAGACAGGGCCAAGGAACTGAAGCTTTCTTT
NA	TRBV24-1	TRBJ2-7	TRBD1	CATSDSRTGTQYF	TGTGCCACCAGTGATTCAAGGACAGGGACGCAGTACTTC
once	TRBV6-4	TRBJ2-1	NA	CASSAQWGREQFF	TGTGCCAGCAGTGCCCAGTGGGGCCGGGAGCAGTTCTTC
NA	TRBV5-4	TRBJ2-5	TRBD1	CASSFTGEYSETQYF	TGTGCCAGCAGCTTTACAGGGGAATATAGCGAGACCCAGTACTTC
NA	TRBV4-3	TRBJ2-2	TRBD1	CASSLTGQGFAGELFF	TGCGCCAGCAGCCTAACCGGACAGGGGTTTGCCGGGGAGCTGTTTTTT
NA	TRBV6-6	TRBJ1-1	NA	CASRGRNTEAFF	TGTGCCAGTAGAGGGAGGAACACTGAAGCTTTCTTT
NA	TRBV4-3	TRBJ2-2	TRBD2	CASSQRTSAIAGELFF	TGCGCCAGCAGCCAAAGGACTAGCGCTATTGCCGGGGAGCTGTTTTTT
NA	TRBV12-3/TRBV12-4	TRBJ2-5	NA	CASSLWPEETQYF	TGTGCCAGCAGTTTATGGCCGGAGGAGACCCAGTACTTC
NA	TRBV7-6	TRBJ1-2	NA	CASSPDSNYGYTF	TGTGCCAGCAGCCCGGACAGCAACTATGGCTACACCTTC
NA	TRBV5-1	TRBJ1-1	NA	CASSLAGENTEAFF	TGCGCCAGCAGCTTGGCGGGGGAGAACACTGAAGCTTTCTTT
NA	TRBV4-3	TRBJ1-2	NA	CASSLAGTDYGYTF	TGCGCCAGCAGCCTTGCCGGGACTGACTATGGCTACACCTTC
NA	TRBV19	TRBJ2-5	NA	CASSMVSGQETQYF	TGTGCCAGTAGTATGGTATCAGGGCAGGAGACCCAGTACTTC
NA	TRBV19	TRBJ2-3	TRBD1	CASSTRTGGKHTQYF	TGTGCCAGTAGCACACGGACAGGCGGCAAACATACGCAGTATTTT
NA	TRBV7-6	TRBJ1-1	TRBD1	CASSLTGVTEAFF	TGTGCCAGCAGCTTAACAGGGGTTACTGAAGCTTTCTTT
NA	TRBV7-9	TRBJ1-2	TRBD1	CASSLRDSFNYGYTF	TGTGCCAGCAGCCTAAGGGACAGCTTTAACTATGGCTACACCTTC
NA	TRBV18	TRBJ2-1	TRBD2	CASSPLAGGPNEQFF	TGTGCCAGCTCACCTCTAGCGGGGGGGCCGAATGAGCAGTTCTTC
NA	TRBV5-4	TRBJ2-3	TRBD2	CASRSGLAGPSDTQYF	TGTGCCAGCAGATCGGGACTAGCGGGGCCGTCAGATACGCAGTATTTT
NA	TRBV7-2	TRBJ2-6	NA	CASSLAPPGAGANVLTF	TGTGCCAGCAGCTTAGCCCCTCCGGGAGCAGGGGCCAACGTCCTGACTTTC
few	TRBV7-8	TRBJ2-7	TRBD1	CASSYDRVSYEQYF	TGTGCCAGCAGCTATGACAGGGTCTCCTACGAGCAGTACTTC
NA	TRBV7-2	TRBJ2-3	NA	CASSLWLAPPVDTQYF	TGTGCCAGCAGCTTATGGCTAGCGCCCCCCGTGGATACGCAGTATTTT
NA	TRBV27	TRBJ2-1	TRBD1	CASSPTGQGSGEQFF	TGTGCCAGCAGTCCCACGGGACAGGGTTCGGGTGAGCAGTTCTTC
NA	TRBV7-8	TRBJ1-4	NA	CASSLARRSAEKLFF	TGTGCCAGCAGCTTAGCACGGAGGAGCGCTGAAAAACTGTTTTTT
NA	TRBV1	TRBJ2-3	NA	CTSSQGSGGAGDTQYF	TGCACCAGCAGCCAGGGTAGCGGGGGGGCCGGAGATACGCAGTATTTT
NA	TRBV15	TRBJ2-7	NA	CATSRDYSYEQYF	TGTGCCACCAGCAGAGATTACTCCTACGAGCAGTACTTC
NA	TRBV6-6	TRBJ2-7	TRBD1	CASSYAGTGTYEQYF	TGTGCCAGCAGTTACGCCGGGACAGGAACCTACGAGCAGTACTTC
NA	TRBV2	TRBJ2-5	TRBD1	CASLFRDRGYQETQYF	TGTGCCAGCTTATTCCGGGACAGGGGCTACCAAGAGACCCAGTACTTC
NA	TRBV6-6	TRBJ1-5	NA	CASSKLHVGNQPQHF	TGTGCCAGCAGTAAACTACACGTCGGCAATCAGCCCCAGCATTTT